A single sample is the source of the 13 T cell receptor beta chains below, sequenced in a study of T cell repertoires in cytomegalovirus infection. TCRdb reprocessed the reads with MiXCR, giving one entry per CDR3 protein. This table has roughly 250,000 distinct CDR3 sequences, more than 9% appearing once. The sequencing input was PBMCs. The receptors shown here come from a human donor in good health (CMV status not recorded). Some clones in this sample may be carry-over from other donors' samples.

The chain links TRBV6-5 to TRBJ2-1, with 7 bases fitting TRBD2. The CDR3 contains 16 residues. The germline gives CDR1 MNHEY, CDR2 SVGAGI. J lost 6 bases, V lost 0 bases, and 8 bases had no gene match. The CDR3 protein is CASSYSNSGLINEQFF. As DNA, the CDR3 is TGTGCCAGCAGTTACTCGAATAGCGGGCTAATCAATGAGCAGTTCTTC.

V gene TRBV27 combines with J gene TRBJ2-7; TRBD1 is a possible D gene (5 bases). V was shortened by 0 bases and J by 6 bases, with 18 bases between the two germline ends. Per the germline V gene, CDR1 is MNHEY and CDR2 is SMNVEV (reference sequence). The CDR3 contains 16 residues. This CDR3 reads CASSLSGRALCGEQYF. DNA of the CDR3: TGTGCCAGCAGTTTATCGGGCAGGGCCCTGTGCGGCGAGCAGTACTTC.

This clonotype was seen only a few times. V and J are TRBV30 and TRBJ2-1; TRBD2 agrees at 9 bases. CDR3 length: 16 residues. CDR1 and CDR2 (germline): GTSNPN, SVGIG (reference sequence). J lost 1 base, V lost 3 bases, and 7 bases had no gene match. The CDR3 here is CAWSLRLAASYNEQFF. The CDR3 coding sequence is TGTGCCTGGAGCTTGAGACTAGCGGCTTCCTACAATGAGCAGTTCTTC.

This clonotype was detected a few times. The CDR3 region has the DNA TGTGCCAGTAGTAAGGAGGGTCAGCCCCAGCATTTT. Translated, it gives CASSKEGQPQHF. This rearrangement joins TRBV19 to TRBJ1-5; D gene ambiguous. V lost 4 bases and J lost 6, with 7 bases in between. Germline V lookup: CDR1 LNHDA, CDR2 SQIVND (reference sequence). The CDR3 spans 12 residues.

This clonotype was seen a few times. This chain uses TRBV6-6 with TRBJ1-1, with D perhaps matching TRBD1 (5 bases). The CDR3 length is 12 residues. Deletions cut 6 bases from V and 6 bases from J, with 11 bases between. Germline V gives CDR1 MNHNY, CDR2 SVGAGI (reference sequence). CDR3 sequence (DNA): TGTGCCAGCAGCCGGGACCGATCTGAAGCTTTCTTT. This translates into CASSRDRSEAFF.

This clonotype came up many times. This chain connects TRBV6-2 or TRBV6-3 to TRBJ2-2; 7 bases agree with TRBD2. CDR1 and CDR2 (germline): MNHEY, SVGEGT. The CDR3 extends over 16 amino acids. J gave up 7 bases and V 0 bases, and 8 bases lay outside the gene matches. CDR3 region: CASSYSDGRAVGELFF. In DNA form, the CDR3 reads TGTGCCAGCAGTTACTCTGATGGGAGGGCCGTCGGGGAGCTGTTTTTT.

This clonotype was recorded many times. This sequence joins TRBV27 and TRBJ1-1; D not certain. The CDR3 consists of 14 residues. Germline values: CDR1 MNHEY, CDR2 SMNVEV (reference sequence). V was trimmed by 5 bases and J by 0 bases, leaving 10 bases between them. The CDR3 DNA reads as TGTGCCAGCAGTACCAACAGATTGAACACTGAAGCTTTCTTT. Its protein product is CASSTNRLNTEAFF.

The table lists this clonotype with many counts. V usage is TRBV19 and J usage is TRBJ2-5; D is unresolved. The CDR3 consists of 15 residues. The V end was cut by 3 bases, the J end by 2 bases, with 13 bases between. Germline V gives CDR1 LNHDA, CDR2 SQIVND (reference sequence). The CDR3 sequence is CASSISPTSQETQYF. The CDR3 nucleotides are TGTGCCAGTAGTATTTCCCCGACGTCTCAAGAGACCCAGTACTTC.

This clonotype has a handful of counts. The chain joins TRBV25-1 to TRBJ1-2, with TRBD1 matching over 7 bases. The V segment lost 10 bases and the J segment 0 bases; nucleotides outside the gene matches: 8. This CDR3 spans 14 amino acids. CDR1 and CDR2 from the germline V gene are MGHDK and SYGVNS. The CDR3 region is CANSTGRANYGYTF. DNA of the CDR3: TGTGCCAACTCGACAGGGAGAGCTAACTATGGCTACACCTTC.

The table lists this clonotype with many counts. This rearrangement joins TRBV7-8 to TRBJ2-7; D tentatively fits TRBD1 or TRBD2 (5 bases each). The germline CDR1 and CDR2 sequences are SGHVS and FQNEAQ. The CDR3 contains 12 residues. Deletions cut 5 bases from V and 5 bases from J, with 10 bases between. Here the CDR3 reads CASSPTGHEQYF. The CDR3 nucleotides are TGTGCCAGCAGCCCAACGGGGCACGAGCAGTACTTC.

This clonotype was detected ten times or more. The chain links TRBV11-3 to TRBJ2-5, with D perhaps TRBD2 (6 bases). The germline CDR1 and CDR2 sequences are SGHNT and YENEEA. This CDR3 contains 16 residues. Trimming cost V 0 bases and J 6 bases, with 17 bases left between them. In DNA, the CDR3 is TGTGCCAGCAGCTTAGAATGGGACTTAGCTGGCAAGACCCAGTACTTC. It is translated as CASSLEWDLAGKTQYF.

There are many counts of this clonotype. The chain links TRBV5-4 to TRBJ2-5; 8 bases map to TRBD2. Looked up from germline, CDR1 is SGHNT and CDR2 is YYREEE (reference sequence). The CDR3 loop spans 16 amino acids. V shed 4 bases, J shed 2 bases, and the junction held 10 bases outside the gene matches. CDR3 DNA: TGTGCCAGCAGCGGGGCGGGGGGCCCGACACAAGAGACCCAGTACTTC. It specifies CASSGAGGPTQETQYF. Using reference TRBV5-4 and TRBJ2-5 for the parts outside the CDR3, the full variable domain is ETGVTQSPTHLIKTRGQQVTLRCSSQSGHNTVSWYQQALGQGPQFIFQYYREEENGRGNFPPRFSGLQFPNYSSELNVNALELDDSALYLCASSGAGGPTQETQYFGPGTRLLVL.

V is TRBV10-1 and J is TRBJ2-1, with a weak D call TRBD2 (5 bases). This CDR3 is 10 amino acids long. Trimming pared 8 bases from V and 16 bases from J, leaving 15 bases between. The germline CDR1 and CDR2 sequences are WNHNN and SYGVQD (reference sequence). CDR3: CASPPDSSFF. As DNA, the CDR3 is TGCGCCAGCCCCCCGGACTCTAGTTTCTTC.